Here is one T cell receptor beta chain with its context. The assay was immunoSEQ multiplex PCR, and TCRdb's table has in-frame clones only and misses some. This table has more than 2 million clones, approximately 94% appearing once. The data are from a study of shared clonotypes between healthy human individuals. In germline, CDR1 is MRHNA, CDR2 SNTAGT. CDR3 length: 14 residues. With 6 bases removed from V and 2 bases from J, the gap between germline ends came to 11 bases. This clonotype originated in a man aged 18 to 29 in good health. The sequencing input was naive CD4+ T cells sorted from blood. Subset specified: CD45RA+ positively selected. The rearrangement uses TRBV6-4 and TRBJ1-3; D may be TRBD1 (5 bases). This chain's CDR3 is CASRLGVAGNTIYF. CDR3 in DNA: TGTGCCAGCAGGCTAGGGGTGGCTGGAAACACCATATATTTT.